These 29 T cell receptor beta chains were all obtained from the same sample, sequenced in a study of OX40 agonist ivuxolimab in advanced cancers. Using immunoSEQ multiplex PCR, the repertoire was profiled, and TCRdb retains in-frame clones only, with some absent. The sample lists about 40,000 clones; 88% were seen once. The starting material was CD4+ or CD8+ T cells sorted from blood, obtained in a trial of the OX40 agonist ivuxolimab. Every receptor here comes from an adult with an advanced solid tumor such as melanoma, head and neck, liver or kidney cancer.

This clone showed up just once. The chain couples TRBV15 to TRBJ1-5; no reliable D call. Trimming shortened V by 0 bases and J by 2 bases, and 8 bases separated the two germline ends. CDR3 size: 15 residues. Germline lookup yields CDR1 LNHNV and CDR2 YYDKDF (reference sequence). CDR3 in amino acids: CATSREGRRNQPQHF. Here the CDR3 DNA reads TGTGCCACCAGCAGAGAAGGTCGGCGCAATCAGCCCCAGCATTTT.

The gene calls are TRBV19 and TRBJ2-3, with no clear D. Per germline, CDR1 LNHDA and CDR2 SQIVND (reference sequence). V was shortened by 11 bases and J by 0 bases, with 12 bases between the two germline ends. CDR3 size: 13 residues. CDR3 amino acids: CASARASTDTQYF. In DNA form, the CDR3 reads TGTGCCTCGGCTCGAGCTAGCACAGATACGCAGTATTTT.

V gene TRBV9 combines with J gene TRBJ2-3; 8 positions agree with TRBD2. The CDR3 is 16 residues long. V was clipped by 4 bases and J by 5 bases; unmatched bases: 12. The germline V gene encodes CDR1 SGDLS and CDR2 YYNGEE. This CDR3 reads CASSLEEREWLDTQYF. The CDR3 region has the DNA TGTGCCAGCAGCCTTGAAGAGCGGGAGTGGCTAGATACGCAGTATTTT.

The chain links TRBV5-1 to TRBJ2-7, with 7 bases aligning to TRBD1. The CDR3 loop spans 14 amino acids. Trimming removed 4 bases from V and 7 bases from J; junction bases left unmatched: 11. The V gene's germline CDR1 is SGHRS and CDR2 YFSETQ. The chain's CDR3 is CASSLRRGSEEQYF. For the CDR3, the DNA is TGCGCCAGCAGCCTGCGCAGGGGGTCGGAAGAGCAGTACTTC.

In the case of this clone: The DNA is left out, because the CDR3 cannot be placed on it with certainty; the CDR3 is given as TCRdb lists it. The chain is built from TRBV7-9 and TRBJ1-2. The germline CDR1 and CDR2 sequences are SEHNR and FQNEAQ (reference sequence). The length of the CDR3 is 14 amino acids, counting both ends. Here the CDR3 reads CASSSSGAAYGYTF.

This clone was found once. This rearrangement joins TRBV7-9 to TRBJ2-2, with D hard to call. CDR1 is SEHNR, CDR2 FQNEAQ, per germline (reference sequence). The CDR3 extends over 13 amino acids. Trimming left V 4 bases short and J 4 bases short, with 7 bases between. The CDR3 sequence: CASSSSSTGELFF. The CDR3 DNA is TGTGCCAGCAGCTCCAGTAGCACCGGGGAGCTGTTTTTT.

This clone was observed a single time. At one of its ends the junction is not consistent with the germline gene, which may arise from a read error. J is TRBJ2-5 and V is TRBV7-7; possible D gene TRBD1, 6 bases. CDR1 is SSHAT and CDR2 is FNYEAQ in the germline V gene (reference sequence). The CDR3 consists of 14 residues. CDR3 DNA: TGTGCTAGCAGCTTAAACAGGGCAAGGGAGACCCAGTACTTC. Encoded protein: CASSLNRARETQYF.

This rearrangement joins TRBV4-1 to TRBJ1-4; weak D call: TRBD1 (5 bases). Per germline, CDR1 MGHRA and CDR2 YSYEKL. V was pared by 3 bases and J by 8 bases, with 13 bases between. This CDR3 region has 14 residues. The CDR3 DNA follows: TGCGCCAGCAGCCAGGGACGAGGACTAGAAAAACTGTTTTTT. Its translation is CASSQGRGLEKLFF.

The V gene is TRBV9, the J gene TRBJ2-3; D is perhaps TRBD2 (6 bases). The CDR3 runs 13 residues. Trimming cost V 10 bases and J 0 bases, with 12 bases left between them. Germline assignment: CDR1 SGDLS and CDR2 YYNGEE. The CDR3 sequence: CASNGGSTDTQYF. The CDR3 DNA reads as TGTGCCTCCAATGGGGGGAGCACAGATACGCAGTATTTT.

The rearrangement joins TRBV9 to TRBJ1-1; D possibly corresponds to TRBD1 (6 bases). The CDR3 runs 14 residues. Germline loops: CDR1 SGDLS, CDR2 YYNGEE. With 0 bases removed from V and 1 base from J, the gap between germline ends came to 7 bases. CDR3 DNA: TGTGCCAGCAGCGTAGAAGGGGGGAACACTGAAGCTTTCTTT. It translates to CASSVEGGNTEAFF.

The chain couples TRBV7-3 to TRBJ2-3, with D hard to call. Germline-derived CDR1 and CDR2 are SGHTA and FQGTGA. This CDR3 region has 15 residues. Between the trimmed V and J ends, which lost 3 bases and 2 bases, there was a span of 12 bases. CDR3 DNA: TGTGCCAGCAGCTTCTTTTCTACCCCCACAGATACGCAGTATTTT. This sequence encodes CASSFFSTPTDTQYF.

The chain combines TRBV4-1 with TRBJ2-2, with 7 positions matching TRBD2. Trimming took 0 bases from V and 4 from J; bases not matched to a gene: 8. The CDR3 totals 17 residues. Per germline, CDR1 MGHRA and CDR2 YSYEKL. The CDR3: CASSQDPGLIPTGELFF. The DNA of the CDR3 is TGCGCCAGCAGCCAAGATCCGGGACTAATCCCCACCGGGGAGCTGTTTTTT.

CDR3 loop: CASSLGRSGTEAFF. Here the CDR3 DNA reads TGTGCCAGCAGTTTGGGACGCTCGGGCACTGAAGCTTTCTTT. This chain joins TRBV28 and TRBJ1-1, with a tentative D call TRBD1 (5 bases). Germline V CDR1 and CDR2: MDHEN, SYDVKM. The CDR3 is made up of 14 amino acids. Trimming took 3 bases from V and 4 from J, leaving 12 bases between them.

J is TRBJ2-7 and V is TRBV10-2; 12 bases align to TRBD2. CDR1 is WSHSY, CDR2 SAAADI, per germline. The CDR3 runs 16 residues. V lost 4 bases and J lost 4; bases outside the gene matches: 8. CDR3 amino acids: CASSGRTSGILYEQYF. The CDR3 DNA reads TGCGCCAGCAGTGGGCGGACTAGCGGGATCCTATACGAGCAGTACTTC.

The DNA of the CDR3 is TGTGCCAGTCAGGGGGACAGGGAGGCCGGGGAGCTGTTTTTT. This encodes CASQGDREAGELFF. The gene calls are TRBV6-1 and TRBJ2-2; 9 nucleotides line up with TRBD1. Losses at the gene ends were 9 bases for V and 6 bases for J; bases not matched to a gene: 8. The CDR3 length is 14 residues. The germline V gene has CDR1 MNHNS and CDR2 SASEGT.

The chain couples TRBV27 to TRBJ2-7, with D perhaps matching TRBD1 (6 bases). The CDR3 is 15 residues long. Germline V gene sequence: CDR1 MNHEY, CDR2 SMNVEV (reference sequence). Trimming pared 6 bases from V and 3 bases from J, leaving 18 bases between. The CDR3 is CASSHLLGQVYEQYF. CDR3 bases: TGTGCCAGCAGCCACCTGCTGGGACAAGTCTACGAGCAGTACTTC.

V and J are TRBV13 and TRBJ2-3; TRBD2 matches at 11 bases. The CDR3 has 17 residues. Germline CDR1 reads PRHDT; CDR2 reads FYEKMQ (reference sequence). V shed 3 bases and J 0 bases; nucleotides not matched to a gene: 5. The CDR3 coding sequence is TGTGCCAGCAGCTTTGGGACTAGCGGAGGGAGCACAGATACGCAGTATTTT. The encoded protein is CASSFGTSGGSTDTQYF.

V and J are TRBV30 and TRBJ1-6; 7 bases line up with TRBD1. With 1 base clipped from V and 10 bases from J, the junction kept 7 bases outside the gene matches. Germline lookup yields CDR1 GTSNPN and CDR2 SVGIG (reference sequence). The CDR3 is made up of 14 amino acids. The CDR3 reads CAWSGGTDSSPLHF. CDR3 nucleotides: TGTGCCTGGAGTGGAGGGACAGACAGCTCACCCCTCCACTTT.

This CDR3 reads CASSPGLAGAYNEQFF. In DNA, the CDR3 is TGTGCCAGCAGCCCCGGACTAGCGGGAGCCTACAATGAGCAGTTCTTC. The gene calls are TRBV11-3 and TRBJ2-1; 13 nucleotides align to TRBD2. The CDR3 has 16 amino acids. Germline V CDR1 and CDR2: SGHNT, YENEEA. The V and J ends lost 5 bases and 2 bases, in that order; junction bases with no gene match: 3.

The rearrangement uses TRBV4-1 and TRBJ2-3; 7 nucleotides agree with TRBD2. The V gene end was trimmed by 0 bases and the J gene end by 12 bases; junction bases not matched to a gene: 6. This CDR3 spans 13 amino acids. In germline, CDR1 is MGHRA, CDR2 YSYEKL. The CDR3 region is CASSQEVAGNQYF. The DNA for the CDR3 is TGCGCCAGCAGCCAAGAGGTAGCGGGCAACCAGTATTTT.

CDR3 region: CASSQDRAADTQYF. As DNA, the CDR3 is TGCGCCAGCAGCCAAGATCGGGCCGCAGATACGCAGTATTTT. The chain couples TRBV4-1 to TRBJ2-3, with no clear D. Germline values: CDR1 MGHRA, CDR2 YSYEKL. V lost 0 bases to trimming and J lost 4 bases, with 8 bases between them. This CDR3 has 14 amino acids.

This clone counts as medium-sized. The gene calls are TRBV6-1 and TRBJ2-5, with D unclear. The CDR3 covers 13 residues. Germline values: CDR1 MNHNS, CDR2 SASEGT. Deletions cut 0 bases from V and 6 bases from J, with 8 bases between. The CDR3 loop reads CASSEAFGQTQYF. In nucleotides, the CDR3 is TGTGCCAGCAGTGAAGCGTTCGGCCAGACCCAGTACTTC.

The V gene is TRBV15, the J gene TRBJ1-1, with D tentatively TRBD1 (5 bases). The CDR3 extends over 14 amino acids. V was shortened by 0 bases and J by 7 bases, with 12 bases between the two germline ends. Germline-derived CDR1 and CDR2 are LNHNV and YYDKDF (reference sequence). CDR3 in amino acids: CATSRDGGLGEAFF. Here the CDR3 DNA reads TGTGCCACCAGCAGAGATGGGGGGTTGGGTGAAGCTTTCTTT.

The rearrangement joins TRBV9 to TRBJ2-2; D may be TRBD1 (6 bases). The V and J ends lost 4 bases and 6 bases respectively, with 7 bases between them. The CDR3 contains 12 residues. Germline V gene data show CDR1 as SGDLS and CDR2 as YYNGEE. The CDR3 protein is CASSPGAGELFF. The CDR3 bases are TGTGCCAGCAGCCCAGGGGCCGGGGAGCTGTTTTTT.

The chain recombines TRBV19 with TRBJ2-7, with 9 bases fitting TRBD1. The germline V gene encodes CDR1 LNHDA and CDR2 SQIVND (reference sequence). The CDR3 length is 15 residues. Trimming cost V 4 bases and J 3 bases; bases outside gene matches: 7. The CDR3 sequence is CASSTEGQGNYEQYF. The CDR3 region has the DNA TGTGCCAGTAGTACCGAAGGACAGGGGAACTACGAGCAGTACTTC. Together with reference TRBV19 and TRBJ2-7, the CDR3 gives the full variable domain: DGGITQSPKYLFRKEGQNVTLSCEQNLNHDAMYWYRQDPGQGLRLIYYSQIVNDFQKGDIAEGYSVSREKKESFPLTVTSAQKNPTAFYLCASSTEGQGNYEQYFGPGTRLTVT.

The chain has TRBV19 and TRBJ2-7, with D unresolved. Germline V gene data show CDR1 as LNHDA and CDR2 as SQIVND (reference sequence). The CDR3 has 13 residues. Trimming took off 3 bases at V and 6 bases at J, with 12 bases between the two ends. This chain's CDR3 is CASSISGYSEQYF. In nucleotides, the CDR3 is TGTGCCAGTAGTATTTCCGGGTACAGCGAGCAGTACTTC.

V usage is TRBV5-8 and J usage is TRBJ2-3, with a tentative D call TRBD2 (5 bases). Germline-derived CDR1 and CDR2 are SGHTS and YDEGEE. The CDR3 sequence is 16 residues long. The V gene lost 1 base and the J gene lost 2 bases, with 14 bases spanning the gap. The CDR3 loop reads CASSLSVTKFTDTQYF. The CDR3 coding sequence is TGTGCCAGCAGCTTGAGTGTGACTAAATTCACAGATACGCAGTATTTT.

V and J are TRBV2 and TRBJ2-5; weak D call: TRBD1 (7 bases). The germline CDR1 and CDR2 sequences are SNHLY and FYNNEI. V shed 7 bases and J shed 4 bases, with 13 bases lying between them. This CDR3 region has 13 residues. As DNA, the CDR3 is TGTGCCAGCATCGGACAGGAGGGAGAGACCCAGTACTTC. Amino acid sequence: CASIGQEGETQYF. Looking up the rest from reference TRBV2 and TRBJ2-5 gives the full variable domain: EPEVTQTPSHQVTQMGQEVILRCVPISNHLYFYWYRQILGQKVEFLVSFYNNEISEKSEIFDDQFSVERPDGSNFTLKIRSTKLEDSAMYFCASIGQEGETQYFGPGTRLLVL.

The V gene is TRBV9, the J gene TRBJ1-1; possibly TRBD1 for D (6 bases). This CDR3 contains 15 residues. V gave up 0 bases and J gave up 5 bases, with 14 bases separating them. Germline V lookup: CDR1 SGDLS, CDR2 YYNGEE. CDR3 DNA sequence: TGTGCCAGCAGCGTAGAGAGGGGGGCGCGGACTGAAGCTTTCTTT. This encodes CASSVERGARTEAFF. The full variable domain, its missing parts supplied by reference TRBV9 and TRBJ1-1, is DSGVTQTPKHLITATGQRVTLRCSPRSGDLSVYWYQQSLDQGLQFLIQYYNGEERAKGNILERFSAQQFPDLHSELNLSSLELGDSALYFCASSVERGARTEAFFGQGTRLTVV.